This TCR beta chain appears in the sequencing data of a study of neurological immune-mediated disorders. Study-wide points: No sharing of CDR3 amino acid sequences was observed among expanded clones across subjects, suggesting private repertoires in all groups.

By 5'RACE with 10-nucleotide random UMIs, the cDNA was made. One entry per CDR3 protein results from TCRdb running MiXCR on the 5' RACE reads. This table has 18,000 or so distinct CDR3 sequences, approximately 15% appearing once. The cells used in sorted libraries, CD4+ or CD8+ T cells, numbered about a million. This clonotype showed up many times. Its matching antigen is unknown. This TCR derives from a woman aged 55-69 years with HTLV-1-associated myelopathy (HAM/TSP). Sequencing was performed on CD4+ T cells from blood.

The CDR3 DNA is TGCAGTGCTAGAGATGCTTATTACGGGTCATTCCAAGCCTCACCCCTCCACTTT. It translates to CSARDAYYGSFQASPLHF. V and J are TRBV20-1 and TRBJ1-6; no reliable D call. The CDR3 is 18 residues long. Germline V gene sequence: CDR1 DFQATT, CDR2 SNEGSKA (reference sequence). The V end lost 0 bases, the J end lost 10 bases, and 25 bases lay between the germline ends.